This T cell receptor (beta chain) was sequenced in a study of graft-versus-host responses after intestinal transplantation. Turning to the study itself: Grafts were multivisceral, liver-intestinal, or isolated intestinal. Every recipient had anti-thymocyte globulin induction and two to three years of tacrolimus plus steroids. Study results and caveats: Recipient marrow contained GvH clones, some of which appeared first in ileum or blood.

Profiling relied on immunoSEQ multiplex PCR, and the TCRdb table lists in-frame clones only, not all of them. The sample contains 30,000 to 35,000 clones, about four fifths of which appear only once. CDR1 and CDR2 from the germline V gene are LNHDA and SQIVND (reference sequence). The CDR3 has 16 residues. The V and J ends lost 3 bases and 1 base respectively, with 15 bases between them. Of note for this clone: The antigen is not known.

Sequencing used unstimulated CD8+ T cells sorted from spleen or lymph node cells, obtained before intestinal transplant. This TCR came from a human donor who received an intestinal transplant. The J gene is TRBJ1-2, the V gene TRBV19; D might be TRBD1 (5 bases). The CDR3 reads CASSIGGQSFNYGYTF. The CDR3 DNA sequence: TGTGCCAGTAGTATCGGGGGTCAGTCCTTTAACTATGGCTACACCTTC.